The 11 T cell receptor beta chains below come from one sample, sequenced in a study of identical twins. A single record per CDR3 protein comes from TCRdb applying MiXCR to the 5' RACE reads. The repertoire consists of a few hundred thousand distinct CDR3 sequences, with over 9.5% occurring once and the leading ten covering approximately 11%. The sequenced sample consisted of memory T cells sorted from blood. The receptors derive from a man aged 45-65 years in good health.

This clonotype has a handful of counts. The chain uses TRBV3-1 and TRBJ2-1; 9 bases map to TRBD1. Losses at the gene ends were 6 bases for V and 6 bases for J; bases not matched to a gene: 3. The CDR3 spans 13 residues. The germline V gene has CDR1 LGHDT and CDR2 YNNKEL (reference sequence). The CDR3 bases are TGTGCCAGCAGGACGGGACAGGGCAATGAGCAGTTCTTC. Protein product: CASRTGQGNEQFF.

The sample holds many counts of this clonotype. The chain joins TRBV4-1 to TRBJ2-7; TRBD1 aligns across 9 bases. This CDR3 has 15 amino acids. Trimming took 0 bases from V and 7 from J; bases not matched to a gene: 7. Germline assignment: CDR1 MGHRA and CDR2 YSYEKL. The CDR3 sequence: CASSQDDNRGREQYF. The CDR3 DNA reads as TGCGCCAGCAGCCAAGATGATAACAGGGGGCGGGAGCAGTACTTC.

This clonotype turned up a few times. A junction boundary mismatches the germline segment, possibly from a read error. This rearrangement joins TRBV5-1 to TRBJ2-1; D gene ambiguous. Germline lookup yields CDR1 SGHRS and CDR2 YFSETQ. This CDR3 comprises 12 residues. The CDR3 sequence: CASSLETGPPIF. The CDR3 DNA follows: TGCGCCAGCAGCTTGGAGACCGGACCCCCAATCTTC.

This chain uses TRBV20-1 with TRBJ2-3; 8 positions match TRBD2. The CDR3 totals 14 residues. The V gene's germline CDR1 is DFQATT and CDR2 SNEGSKA (reference sequence). J gave up 14 bases and V 3 bases, and 16 bases lay outside the gene matches. The CDR3 bases are TGCAGTGCTAGGGCGGGGGGACTATCTACAGAGCGGTATTTT. It encodes CSARAGGLSTERYF.

This clonotype has more than one count but fewer than ten. The J gene is TRBJ2-3, the V gene TRBV7-8, with 9 bases fitting TRBD2. CDR3 size: 17 residues. V shed 2 bases, J shed 2 bases, and the junction held 8 bases outside the gene matches. Germline CDR1 is SGHVS and CDR2 is FQNEAQ. The CDR3 is CASSLWREGQNTDTQYF. The CDR3 nucleotides read TGTGCCAGCAGCTTATGGCGGGAGGGCCAGAACACAGATACGCAGTATTTT.

This clonotype was counted at least ten times. The rearrangement uses TRBV5-6 and TRBJ2-5; D unresolved. The CDR3 sequence is 11 residues long. The germline gives CDR1 SGHDT, CDR2 YYEEEE. V shed 7 bases and J shed 5 bases, with 9 bases lying between them. In DNA form, the CDR3 reads TGTGCCAGCTCCCAAGGGGAGACCCAGTACTTC. Its protein is CASSQGETQYF.

This clonotype was detected ten times or more. This sequence joins TRBV7-2 and TRBJ2-1, with 8 bases that match TRBD2. CDR1 and CDR2 from the germline V gene are SGHTA and FQGNSA. The CDR3 covers 15 residues. V lost 4 bases and J lost 6; bases outside the gene matches: 8. CDR3 bases: TGTGCCAGCAGCTCCGGGGGGGTCCATTTCAATGAGCAGTTCTTC. Translated: CASSSGGVHFNEQFF.

This rearrangement joins TRBV19 to TRBJ2-1, with 12 bases aligning to TRBD2. The CDR3 spans 16 residues. CDR1 is LNHDA, CDR2 SQIVND, per germline (reference sequence). The ends lost 5 bases at V and 7 bases at J; junction bases unmatched: 9. CDR3 loop: CASSGSTSGSSNEQFF. DNA for the CDR3: TGTGCCAGTAGTGGTTCGACTAGCGGGAGCTCGAATGAGCAGTTCTTC.

The genes are TRBV9 and TRBJ2-1; 9 bases align to TRBD2. Germline V gives CDR1 SGDLS, CDR2 YYNGEE. V dropped 4 bases and J dropped 6; count of bases not matched to a gene: 8. This CDR3 comprises 15 residues. CDR3 coding DNA: TGTGCCAGCAGCCCAAGGGGACTAGCCGCCAATGAGCAGTTCTTC. Protein product: CASSPRGLAANEQFF.

There are a few counts of this clonotype. The chain uses TRBV7-8 and TRBJ2-6; 12 nucleotides match TRBD2. Per the germline V gene, CDR1 is SGHVS and CDR2 is FQNEAQ. Trimming took 1 base from V and 2 from J; bases not matched to a gene: 6. This CDR3 has 19 amino acids. This CDR3 is CASSLGASGGAAGANVLTF. The DNA for the CDR3 is TGTGCCAGCAGCTTAGGGGCTAGCGGGGGGGCCGCTGGGGCCAACGTCCTGACTTTC.

This clonotype has more than one count but fewer than ten. The J gene is TRBJ2-5, the V gene TRBV29-1, with D tentatively TRBD2 (6 bases). This CDR3 spans 12 amino acids. Germline CDR1 is SQVTM and CDR2 is ANQGSEA. The V end was cut by 5 bases, the J end by 4 bases, with 11 bases between. The DNA for the CDR3 is TGCAGCGTTCATTCGGGGGTAGAGACCCAGTACTTC. The encoded protein is CSVHSGVETQYF.